This T cell receptor (beta chain) was recovered during a study of OX40 agonist ivuxolimab in advanced cancers. Study observations and caveats: People who partly responded at 0.1-3.0 mg/kg had some of the least clonal expansion seen. Some of the nonresponding patients also showed low levels of normalized T-cell clonal expansion. The work left the antigen specificity of expanded peripheral T cells undetermined.

This clone showed up just once. Its specificity is unknown. The repertoire was sequenced with immunoSEQ multiplex PCR; TCRdb's copy has only in-frame clones and lacks some. Here the sample spans 65,000 to 70,000 clones, nearly 85% being singletons. Sequencing used CD4+ or CD8+ T cells sorted from blood, obtained in a trial of the OX40 agonist ivuxolimab. The sequence was collected from an adult with an advanced solid tumor such as melanoma, head and neck, liver or kidney cancer.

The CDR3 DNA reads TGTGCCACCAAGAGACGCGGGGGGGCATCGGAGACCCAGTACTTC. Translated: CATKRRGGASETQYF. The gene calls are TRBV2 and TRBJ2-5; TRBD2 matches at 9 bases. Germline trimming cut 10 bases from V and 5 bases from J; bases unmatched to any gene: 14. The germline CDR1 and CDR2 sequences are SNHLY and FYNNEI. The CDR3 covers 15 residues. The full variable domain, completed using reference TRBV2 and TRBJ2-5, is EPEVTQTPSHQVTQMGQEVILRCVPISNHLYFYWYRQILGQKVEFLVSFYNNEISEKSEIFDDQFSVERPDGSNFTLKIRSTKLEDSAMYFCATKRRGGASETQYFGPGTRLLVL.